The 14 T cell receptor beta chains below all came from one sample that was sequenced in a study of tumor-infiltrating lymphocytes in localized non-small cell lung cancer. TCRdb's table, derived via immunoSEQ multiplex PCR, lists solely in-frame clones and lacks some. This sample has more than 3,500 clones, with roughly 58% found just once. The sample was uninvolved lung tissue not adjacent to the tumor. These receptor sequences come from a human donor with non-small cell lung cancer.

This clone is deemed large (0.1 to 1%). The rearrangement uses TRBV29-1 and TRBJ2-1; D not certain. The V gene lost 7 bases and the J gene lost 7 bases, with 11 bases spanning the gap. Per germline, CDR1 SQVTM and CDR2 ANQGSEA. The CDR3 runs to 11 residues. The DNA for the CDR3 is TGCAGCGGGACCTTGGGGAATGAGCAGTTCTTC. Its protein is CSGTLGNEQFF.

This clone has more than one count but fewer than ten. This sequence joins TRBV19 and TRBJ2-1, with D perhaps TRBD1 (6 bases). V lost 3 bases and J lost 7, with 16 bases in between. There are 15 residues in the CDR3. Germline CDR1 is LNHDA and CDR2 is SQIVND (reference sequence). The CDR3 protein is CASSIGQLRGNEQFF. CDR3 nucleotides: TGTGCCAGTAGTATCGGGCAGTTGAGGGGGAATGAGCAGTTCTTC.

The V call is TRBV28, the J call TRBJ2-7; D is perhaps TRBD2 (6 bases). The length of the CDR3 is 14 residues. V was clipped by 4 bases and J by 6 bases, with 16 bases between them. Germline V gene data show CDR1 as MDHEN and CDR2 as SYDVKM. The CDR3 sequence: CASSSGDGGGEQYF. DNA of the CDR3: TGTGCCAGCAGTTCCGGGGACGGGGGTGGCGAGCAGTACTTC.

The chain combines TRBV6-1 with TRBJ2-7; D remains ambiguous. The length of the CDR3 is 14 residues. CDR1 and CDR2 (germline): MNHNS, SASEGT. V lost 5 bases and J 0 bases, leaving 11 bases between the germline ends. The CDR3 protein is CASSTILSSYEQYF. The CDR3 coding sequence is TGTGCCAGCAGTACAATCCTTTCCTCCTACGAGCAGTACTTC.

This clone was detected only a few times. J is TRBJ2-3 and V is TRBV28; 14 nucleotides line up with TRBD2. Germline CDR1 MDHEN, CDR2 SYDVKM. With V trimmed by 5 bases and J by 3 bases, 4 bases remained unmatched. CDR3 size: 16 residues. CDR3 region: CASSGTSGRSTDTQYF. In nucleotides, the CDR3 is TGTGCCAGCAGTGGGACTAGCGGGAGATCGACAGATACGCAGTATTTT.

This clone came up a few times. CDR3 loop: CASSPTGDTETQYF. CDR3 bases: TGTGCCAGCAGCCCCACAGGGGATACGGAGACCCAGTACTTC. This sequence joins TRBV7-9 and TRBJ2-5; 7 nucleotides line up with TRBD1. The junction had 8 bases not matched to a gene; V was cut back by 5 bases and J by 5 bases. Germline CDR1 is SEHNR and CDR2 is FQNEAQ (reference sequence). The CDR3 consists of 14 residues.

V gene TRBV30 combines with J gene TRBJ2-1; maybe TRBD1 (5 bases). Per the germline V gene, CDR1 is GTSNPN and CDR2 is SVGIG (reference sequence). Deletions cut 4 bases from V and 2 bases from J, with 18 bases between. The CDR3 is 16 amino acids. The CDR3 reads CAWTTRGHPTYNEQFF. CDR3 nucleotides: TGTGCCTGGACTACTCGCGGACACCCAACCTACAATGAGCAGTTCTTC.

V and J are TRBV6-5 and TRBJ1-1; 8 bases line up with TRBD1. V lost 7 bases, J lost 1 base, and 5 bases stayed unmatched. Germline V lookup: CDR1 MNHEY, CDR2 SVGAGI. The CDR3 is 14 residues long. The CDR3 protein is CASIKQGGNTEAFF. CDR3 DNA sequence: TGTGCCAGCATCAAACAGGGGGGGAACACTGAAGCTTTCTTT.

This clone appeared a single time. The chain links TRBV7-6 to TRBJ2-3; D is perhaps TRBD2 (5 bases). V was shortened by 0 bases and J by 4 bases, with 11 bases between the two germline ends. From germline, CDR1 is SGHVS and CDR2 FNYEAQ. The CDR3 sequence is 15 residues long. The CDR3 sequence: CASSLAHGGSDTQYF. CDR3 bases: TGTGCCAGCAGCTTAGCGCATGGCGGGTCAGATACGCAGTATTTT.

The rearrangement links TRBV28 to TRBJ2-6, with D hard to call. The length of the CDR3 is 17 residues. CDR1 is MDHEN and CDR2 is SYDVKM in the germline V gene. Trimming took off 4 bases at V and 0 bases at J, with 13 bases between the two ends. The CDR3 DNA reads TGTGCCAGCAGTTCGCTTTTACCCGGCTCTGGGGCCAACGTCCTGACTTTC. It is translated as CASSSLLPGSGANVLTF.

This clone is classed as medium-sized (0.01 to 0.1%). This chain's CDR3 is CASSTRQGAYIDTQYF. The CDR3, as DNA: TGTGCCAGCAGCACCCGACAGGGGGCGTATATAGATACGCAGTATTTT. The gene calls are TRBV11-2 and TRBJ2-3; TRBD1 aligns across 10 bases. Germline values: CDR1 SGHAT, CDR2 FQNNGV. The CDR3 totals 16 residues. J lost 5 bases, V lost 5 bases, and 10 bases had no gene match.

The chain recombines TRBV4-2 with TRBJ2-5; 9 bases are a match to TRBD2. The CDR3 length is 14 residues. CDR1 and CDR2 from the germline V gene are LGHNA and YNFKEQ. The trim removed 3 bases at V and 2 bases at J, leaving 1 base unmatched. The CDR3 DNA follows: TGTGCCAGCAGCCACGCGGGGGGGCAAGAGACCCAGTACTTC. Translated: CASSHAGGQETQYF.

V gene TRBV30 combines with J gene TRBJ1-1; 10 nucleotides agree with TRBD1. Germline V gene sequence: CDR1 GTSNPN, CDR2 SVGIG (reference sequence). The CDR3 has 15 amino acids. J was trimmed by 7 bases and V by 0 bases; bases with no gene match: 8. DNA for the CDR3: TGTGCCTGGAGTGTACTCCTCGGGACAGGGGTTGAAGCTTTCTTT. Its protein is CAWSVLLGTGVEAFF.

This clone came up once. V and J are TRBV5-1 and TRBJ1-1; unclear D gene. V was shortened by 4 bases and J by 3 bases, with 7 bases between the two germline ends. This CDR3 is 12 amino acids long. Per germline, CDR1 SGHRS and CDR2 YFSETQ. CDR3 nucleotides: TGCGCCAGCAGCATAAAGGACACTGAAGCTTTCTTT. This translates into CASSIKDTEAFF.